The entry below gives a single T cell receptor (beta chain) sequence along with its context. These data originate in a study of tumor-infiltrating lymphocytes in primary liver carcinoma. Study at large: Primary liver carcinomas in the patients were surgically resected.

The template, roughly 550 ng total RNA, yielded TCR beta cDNA made with a constant-region primer. Slightly modified ARM-PCR, run as three nested multiplex PCR rounds, produced the TCR beta libraries. TCRdb fed the multiplex PCR reads into MiXCR, producing one record per CDR3 protein. The data show 300,000 to 350,000 distinct CDR3 sequences, with 65% seen just once and about 6.5% held by the top ten. It was unsorted whole blood that yielded blood RNA, and germline DNA was also extracted. This TCR came from a man in his forties with primary liver carcinoma and hepatitis B virus infection. Sequences were obtained from peripheral blood.

The CDR3: CASSYGLAGGSSTDTQYF. The CDR3 DNA reads as TGTGCCAGCAGTTACGGACTAGCGGGAGGGTCTAGCACAGATACGCAGTATTTT. The chain uses TRBV11-2 and TRBJ2-3, with 15 bases fitting TRBD2. CDR1 is SGHAT and CDR2 is FQNNGV in the germline V gene. This CDR3 is 18 amino acids long. After removal of 6 bases from V and 0 bases from J, the junction contained 7 bases not matched to a gene.